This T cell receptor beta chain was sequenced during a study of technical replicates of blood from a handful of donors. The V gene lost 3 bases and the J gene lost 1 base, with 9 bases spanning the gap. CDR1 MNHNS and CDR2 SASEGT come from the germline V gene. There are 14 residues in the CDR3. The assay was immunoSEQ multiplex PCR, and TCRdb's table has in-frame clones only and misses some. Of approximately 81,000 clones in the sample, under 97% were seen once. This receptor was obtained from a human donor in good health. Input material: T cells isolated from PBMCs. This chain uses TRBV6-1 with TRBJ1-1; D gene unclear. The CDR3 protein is CASSDYRGNTEAFF. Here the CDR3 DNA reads TGTGCCAGCAGTGACTACCGGGGGAACACTGAAGCTTTCTTT.